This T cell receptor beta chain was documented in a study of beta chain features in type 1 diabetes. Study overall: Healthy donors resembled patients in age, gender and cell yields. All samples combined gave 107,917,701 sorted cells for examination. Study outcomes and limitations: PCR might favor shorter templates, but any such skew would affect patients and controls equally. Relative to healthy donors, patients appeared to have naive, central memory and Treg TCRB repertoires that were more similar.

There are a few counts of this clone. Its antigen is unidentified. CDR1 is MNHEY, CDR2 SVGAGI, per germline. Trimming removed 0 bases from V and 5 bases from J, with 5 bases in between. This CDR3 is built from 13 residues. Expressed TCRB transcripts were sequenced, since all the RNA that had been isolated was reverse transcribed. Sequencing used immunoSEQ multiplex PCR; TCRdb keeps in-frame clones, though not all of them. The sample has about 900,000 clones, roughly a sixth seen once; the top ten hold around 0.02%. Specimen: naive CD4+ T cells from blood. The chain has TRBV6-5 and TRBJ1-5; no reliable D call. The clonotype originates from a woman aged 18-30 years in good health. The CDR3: CASSYSRHQPQHF. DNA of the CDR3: TGTGCCAGCAGTTACTCGAGGCATCAGCCCCAGCATTTT.